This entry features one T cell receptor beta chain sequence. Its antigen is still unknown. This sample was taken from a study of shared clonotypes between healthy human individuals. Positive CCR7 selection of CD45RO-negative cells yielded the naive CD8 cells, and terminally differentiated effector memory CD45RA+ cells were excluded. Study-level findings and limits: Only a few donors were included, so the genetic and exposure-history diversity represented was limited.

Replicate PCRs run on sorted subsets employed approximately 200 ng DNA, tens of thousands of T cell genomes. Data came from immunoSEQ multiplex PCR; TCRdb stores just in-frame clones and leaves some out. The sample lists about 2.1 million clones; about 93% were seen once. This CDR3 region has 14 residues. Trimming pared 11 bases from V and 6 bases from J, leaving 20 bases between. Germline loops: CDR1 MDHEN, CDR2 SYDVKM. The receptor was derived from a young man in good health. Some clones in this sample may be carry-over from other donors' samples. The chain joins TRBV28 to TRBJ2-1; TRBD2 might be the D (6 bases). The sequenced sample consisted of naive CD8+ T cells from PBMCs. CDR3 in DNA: TGTGCCTCTCAGAATCCGGAGGGGTCCAATGAGCAGTTCTTC. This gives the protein CASQNPEGSNEQFF.